These T cell receptor beta chains were read from a single sample in a study of human T cells and chemical hapten exposure. TCRdb analysed the RACE reads with MiXCR anew, one entry per CDR3 protein. This sample carries approximately 370,000 distinct CDR3 sequences, about 5% of them seen once, and the ten largest clones take less than 9%. The source material was whole blood, sampled in connection with sensitization to the hapten diphenylcyclopropenone (DPC). The source is a woman between 18 and 29 years old with alopecia areata. Some clones in this sample may be carry-over from other donors' samples. Both conserved end residues are part of each CDR3. Each record gives: CDR3 DNA, CDR3 protein, clone size, V gene, J gene, D gene. D genes are given only for firm matches. Only some rows state a clone size, as once, few, many or a class for expanded clones.

CDR3 DNA: TGTGCCAGCAGCCAAGCGTTCCATCTAAGACGGGAAAAACTGTTTTTT
CDR3 protein: CASSQAFHLRREKLFF
clone size: NA
V gene: TRBV3-1
J gene: TRBJ1-4
D gene: NA

CDR3 DNA: TGTGCCAGCAGCAAACTCAGGGGCCCCAAGAGTGGTACGCAGTATTTT
CDR3 protein: CASSKLRGPKSGTQYF
clone size: few
V gene: TRBV6-5
J gene: TRBJ2-3
D gene: NA

CDR3 DNA: TGTGCCAGCAGGACTAGGCCCCACAACACCGGGGAGCTGTTTTTT
CDR3 protein: CASRTRPHNTGELFF
clone size: many
V gene: TRBV6-2/TRBV6-3
J gene: TRBJ2-2
D gene: NA

CDR3 DNA: TGTGCCAGCAGTGACCGGACAGCGAACTATGGCTACACCTTC
CDR3 protein: CASSDRTANYGYTF
clone size: many
V gene: TRBV6-1
J gene: TRBJ1-2
D gene: NA

CDR3 DNA: TGTGCCAGCAGCGTCGGCCCGCTTTATGGCTACACCTTC
CDR3 protein: CASSVGPLYGYTF
clone size: NA
V gene: TRBV11-2
J gene: TRBJ1-2
D gene: NA

CDR3 DNA: TGCGCCAGCAGCCAAGAAGGGACCGAGCAGTTCTTC
CDR3 protein: CASSQEGTEQFF
clone size: NA
V gene: TRBV4-3
J gene: TRBJ2-1
D gene: NA

CDR3 DNA: TGTGCCAGCAGCACGACTAGCGGGGGGGCCGGAGAGACCCAGTACTTC
CDR3 protein: CASSTTSGGAGETQYF
clone size: few
V gene: TRBV9
J gene: TRBJ2-5
D gene: TRBD2

CDR3 DNA: TGTGCCAGCAGCCGAGGGACTAGCGGGGATAAGAACAATGAGCAGTTCTTC
CDR3 protein: CASSRGTSGDKNNEQFF
clone size: NA
V gene: TRBV7-9
J gene: TRBJ2-1
D gene: TRBD2

CDR3 DNA: TGTGCCAGCAGCGTACGACAGGGGGCGGGCGGGGAGCTGTTTTTT
CDR3 protein: CASSVRQGAGGELFF
clone size: few
V gene: TRBV7-2
J gene: TRBJ2-2
D gene: TRBD1

CDR3 DNA: TGCGCCAGCAGCCTCCTGGGGGGGACTGAAGCTTTCTTT
CDR3 protein: CASSLLGGTEAFF
clone size: many
V gene: TRBV7-2
J gene: TRBJ1-1
D gene: NA

CDR3 DNA: TGCAGCGCCTCCCCCGGGACTCCTCGGGACGAGCAGTACTTC
CDR3 protein: CSASPGTPRDEQYF
clone size: many
V gene: TRBV29-1
J gene: TRBJ2-7
D gene: NA

CDR3 DNA: TGTGCCAGCAGACATACAGGGTCTGACTATGGCTACACCTTC
CDR3 protein: CASRHTGSDYGYTF
clone size: few
V gene: TRBV6-2/TRBV6-3
J gene: TRBJ1-2
D gene: NA

CDR3 DNA: TGTGCCAGCAGCTTTCAGGGATCCGATTCACCCCTCCACTTT
CDR3 protein: CASSFQGSDSPLHF
clone size: few
V gene: TRBV13
J gene: TRBJ1-6
D gene: NA

CDR3 DNA: TGCAGCGTCTCCCCCCCCTTGAACACCGGGGAGCTGTTTTTT
CDR3 protein: CSVSPPLNTGELFF
clone size: many
V gene: TRBV29-1
J gene: TRBJ2-2
D gene: NA

CDR3 DNA: TGTGCCAGCAGTTCTAGCGGGGGGGATTCCTACGAGCAGTACTTC
CDR3 protein: CASSSSGGDSYEQYF
clone size: few
V gene: TRBV28
J gene: TRBJ2-7
D gene: TRBD2

CDR3 DNA: TGTGCCAGCAGTGGACCAGGTTACACAGATACGCAGTATTTT
CDR3 protein: CASSGPGYTDTQYF
clone size: NA
V gene: TRBV6-1
J gene: TRBJ2-3
D gene: NA

CDR3 DNA: TGTGCCAGCAGCCCTAAGGGCAGTTACATGAACACTGAAGCTTTCTTT
CDR3 protein: CASSPKGSYMNTEAFF
clone size: few
V gene: TRBV5-5
J gene: TRBJ1-1
D gene: NA

CDR3 DNA: TGCAGCGGACTGGACACAACTAACTATGGCTACACCTTC
CDR3 protein: CSGLDTTNYGYTF
clone size: many
V gene: TRBV29-1
J gene: TRBJ1-2
D gene: NA

CDR3 DNA: TGCGCCAGCAGCCAAGGGTCTCAGCGGGGGTCACCCCTCCACTTT
CDR3 protein: CASSQGSQRGSPLHF
clone size: many
V gene: TRBV4-1
J gene: TRBJ1-6
D gene: NA

CDR3 DNA: TGTGCCAGCAGTGAAGGTGATAATCAGCCCCAGCATTTT
CDR3 protein: CASSEGDNQPQHF
clone size: many
V gene: TRBV6-1
J gene: TRBJ1-5
D gene: NA

CDR3 DNA: TGTGCCAGCAGTCTAAGATATATCAGCTCCTATAATTCACCCCTCCACTTT
CDR3 protein: CASSLRYISSYNSPLHF
clone size: many
V gene: TRBV3-1
J gene: TRBJ1-6
D gene: NA

CDR3 DNA: TGTGCCAGCAGCTTCTCGCAGGGGAACACTGAAGCTTTCTTT
CDR3 protein: CASSFSQGNTEAFF
clone size: many
V gene: TRBV7-9
J gene: TRBJ1-1
D gene: NA

CDR3 DNA: TGTGCCAGCAGGAGGGACAGCTCGAATAATTCACCCCTCCACTTT
CDR3 protein: CASRRDSSNNSPLHF
clone size: few
V gene: TRBV2
J gene: TRBJ1-6
D gene: TRBD1

CDR3 DNA: TGTGCCAACCCGAGGGGGCGATTAGGCAATCAGCCCCAGCATTTT
CDR3 protein: CANPRGRLGNQPQHF
clone size: many
V gene: TRBV7-9
J gene: TRBJ1-5
D gene: TRBD1

CDR3 DNA: TGTGCCAGCAGTTTTCTAGCGGGGGGGTACGAGCAGTACTTC
CDR3 protein: CASSFLAGGYEQYF
clone size: few
V gene: TRBV28
J gene: TRBJ2-7
D gene: TRBD2

CDR3 DNA: TGTGCCAGCAGTAGGGACACCGCGGGAGAGACCCAGTACTTC
CDR3 protein: CASSRDTAGETQYF
clone size: NA
V gene: TRBV2
J gene: TRBJ2-5
D gene: NA

CDR3 DNA: TGTGCCAGCAGGCCGACAGGGACCAATCAGCCCCAGCATTTT
CDR3 protein: CASRPTGTNQPQHF
clone size: many
V gene: TRBV6-2/TRBV6-3
J gene: TRBJ1-5
D gene: TRBD1

CDR3 DNA: TGTGCCAGCAGTGAGAAGAGGACCGGGTTGGAAAAACTGTTTTTT
CDR3 protein: CASSEKRTGLEKLFF
clone size: NA
V gene: TRBV2
J gene: TRBJ1-4
D gene: NA

CDR3 DNA: TGTGCCAGCAGTGCACAGGGACTCATCTCTGGAAACACCATATATTTT
CDR3 protein: CASSAQGLISGNTIYF
clone size: NA
V gene: TRBV6-5
J gene: TRBJ1-3
D gene: NA

CDR3 DNA: TGTGCCAGCAGCTTGGGGACAGTCGGTGTAACTGAAGCTTTCTTT
CDR3 protein: CASSLGTVGVTEAFF
clone size: many
V gene: TRBV7-8
J gene: TRBJ1-1
D gene: TRBD1

CDR3 DNA: TGTGCCAGCAGCCAAGGATGGAGCACCGGGGAGCTGTTTTTT
CDR3 protein: CASSQGWSTGELFF
clone size: NA
V gene: TRBV3-1
J gene: TRBJ2-2
D gene: NA

CDR3 DNA: TGCGCCAGCAGCCTCCATCCGAAAAATCAGGGAAAAGGAAACACCATATATTTT
CDR3 protein: CASSLHPKNQGKGNTIYF
clone size: few
V gene: TRBV4-1
J gene: TRBJ1-3
D gene: NA

CDR3 DNA: TGCGCCAGCAGCCAAATCCAGCCCCGACAGGGGGATTCCTACGAGCAGTACTTC
CDR3 protein: CASSQIQPRQGDSYEQYF
clone size: NA
V gene: TRBV4-1
J gene: TRBJ2-7
D gene: TRBD1

CDR3 DNA: TGTGCCAGCAGCCCCCAACCCACGGGAAACACTGAAGCTTTCTTT
CDR3 protein: CASSPQPTGNTEAFF
clone size: few
V gene: TRBV11-2
J gene: TRBJ1-1
D gene: NA

CDR3 DNA: TGTGCCATCAGTTACCTAGCGGAGAACACAGATACGCAGTATTTT
CDR3 protein: CAISYLAENTDTQYF
clone size: NA
V gene: TRBV10-3
J gene: TRBJ2-3
D gene: TRBD2

CDR3 DNA: TGTGCCAGCAGTGAGAACCGAGGGGCCAACGTCCTGACTTTC
CDR3 protein: CASSENRGANVLTF
clone size: few
V gene: TRBV12-3/TRBV12-4
J gene: TRBJ2-6
D gene: NA

CDR3 DNA: TGTGCCAGCAGTCTTACCGACAGGGGCAATGGCTACACCTTC
CDR3 protein: CASSLTDRGNGYTF
clone size: NA
V gene: TRBV2
J gene: TRBJ1-2
D gene: TRBD1

CDR3 DNA: TGTGCCAGCGGACTCAGCCCTAACTATGGCTACACCTTC
CDR3 protein: CASGLSPNYGYTF
clone size: many
V gene: TRBV12-3/TRBV12-4
J gene: TRBJ1-2
D gene: NA

CDR3 DNA: TGTGCCAGCAGCGTAACCGGGGCTTCAGGCGGGGAGCTGTTTTTT
CDR3 protein: CASSVTGASGGELFF
clone size: NA
V gene: TRBV9
J gene: TRBJ2-2
D gene: NA

CDR3 DNA: TGCAGTGCTAGGGACGACAGGGGGAGCGTGGGCTATGGCTACACCTTC
CDR3 protein: CSARDDRGSVGYGYTF
clone size: NA
V gene: TRBV20-1
J gene: TRBJ1-2
D gene: TRBD1

CDR3 DNA: TGTGCCAGCATTGCGGGGCAACAGAACACTGAAGCTTTCTTT
CDR3 protein: CASIAGQQNTEAFF
clone size: many
V gene: TRBV2
J gene: TRBJ1-1
D gene: NA

CDR3 DNA: TGTGCCAGCGGGCCCGGCCCAGGGGTCTCCTACGAGCAGTACTTC
CDR3 protein: CASGPGPGVSYEQYF
clone size: few
V gene: TRBV5-5
J gene: TRBJ2-7
D gene: NA

CDR3 DNA: TGTGCCAGCAGATTGTCAGGGGCTAACTATGGCTACACCTTC
CDR3 protein: CASRLSGANYGYTF
clone size: few
V gene: TRBV12-3/TRBV12-4
J gene: TRBJ1-2
D gene: NA

CDR3 DNA: TGTGCCAGCAGCATATGGAAATCTGGGGCCAACGTCCTGACTTTC
CDR3 protein: CASSIWKSGANVLTF
clone size: NA
V gene: TRBV3-1
J gene: TRBJ2-6
D gene: NA

CDR3 DNA: TGTGCCAGCAGTTTAGGACCTCCGTACGAGCAGTACTTC
CDR3 protein: CASSLGPPYEQYF
clone size: NA
V gene: TRBV27
J gene: TRBJ2-7
D gene: NA

CDR3 DNA: TGTGCCACTACGACAGGGGGTGGCTACACCTTC
CDR3 protein: CATTTGGGYTF
clone size: many
V gene: TRBV19
J gene: TRBJ1-2
D gene: TRBD1

CDR3 DNA: TGTGCCAGCAGTTTAAAGGGCTTTTGGGGCAATCAGCCCCAGCATTTT
CDR3 protein: CASSLKGFWGNQPQHF
clone size: NA
V gene: TRBV28
J gene: TRBJ1-5
D gene: NA

CDR3 DNA: TGCAGTGCTAGTAAACTCTTTTTAACCTACGAGCAGTACTTC
CDR3 protein: CSASKLFLTYEQYF
clone size: NA
V gene: TRBV20-1
J gene: TRBJ2-7
D gene: NA

CDR3 DNA: TGTGCCAGCAGTGTAAGCGCTTCGAGACAGGGTCAGCCCCAGCATTTT
CDR3 protein: CASSVSASRQGQPQHF
clone size: NA
V gene: TRBV6-1
J gene: TRBJ1-5
D gene: TRBD1

CDR3 DNA: TGCGCCAGCAGCCAACTTTACTCTGGGGCCAACGTCCTGACTTTC
CDR3 protein: CASSQLYSGANVLTF
clone size: many
V gene: TRBV4-3
J gene: TRBJ2-6
D gene: NA

CDR3 DNA: TGTGCCAGCAGCTTAGCGACTAGCGGGGGCTACGAGCAGTACTTC
CDR3 protein: CASSLATSGGYEQYF
clone size: many
V gene: TRBV7-2
J gene: TRBJ2-7
D gene: TRBD2

CDR3 DNA: TGCAGTGCTAGAACCGGGACAGTCCAGCCCCAGCATTTT
CDR3 protein: CSARTGTVQPQHF
clone size: NA
V gene: TRBV20-1
J gene: TRBJ1-5
D gene: TRBD1

CDR3 DNA: TGTGCCAGCAGCCAAGATAACATGTTAGGCCAGCCCCAGCATTTT
CDR3 protein: CASSQDNMLGQPQHF
clone size: few
V gene: TRBV4-2
J gene: TRBJ1-5
D gene: NA